The rows below give T cell receptor beta chains drawn from one sample of a study of metastatic and nonmetastatic thyroid tumors. TCRdb re-called the PCR reads with MiXCR. The sample records 90,000 or so clones, around 9.2% being singletons. The source material was blood. These receptors originate from a female donor with papillary thyroid cancer or a benign thyroid nodule (not recorded which). Some clones in this sample may be carry-over from other donors' samples. Both conserved end residues are part of each CDR3. The order of the fields is clone size, J gene, D gene, V gene, CDR3 protein, CDR3 DNA. The D gene is left open where the match is weak. Only some rows state a clone size, as once, few, many or a class for expanded clones.

clone_size: many
j_call: TRBJ2-6
d_call: TRBD2
v_call: TRBV9
cdr3_aa: CASSDLLAGGSGANVLTF
cdr3_nt: TGTGCCAGCAGCGACCTCCTAGCGGGGGGGTCTGGGGCCAACGTCCTGACTTTC

clone_size: many
j_call: TRBJ2-7
d_call: NA
v_call: TRBV5-4
cdr3_aa: CASSLESGDGEQYF
cdr3_nt: TGTGCCAGCAGCTTGGAGTCTGGGGATGGGGAGCAGTACTTC

clone_size: NA
j_call: TRBJ2-3
d_call: NA
v_call: TRBV9
cdr3_aa: CASSVGRQHTDTQYF
cdr3_nt: TGTGCCAGCAGCGTGGGCCGGCAGCATACAGATACGCAGTATTTT

clone_size: many
j_call: TRBJ1-2
d_call: TRBD1
v_call: TRBV2
cdr3_aa: CASSDDAGGGGYTF
cdr3_nt: TGTGCCAGCAGTGACGATGCAGGGGGGGGGGGCTACACCTTC

clone_size: few
j_call: TRBJ2-3
d_call: TRBD2
v_call: TRBV19
cdr3_aa: CASSSLAGGGDTQYF
cdr3_nt: TGTGCCAGTAGTAGCCTAGCGGGAGGTGGAGATACGCAGTATTTT

clone_size: many
j_call: TRBJ2-5
d_call: NA
v_call: TRBV12-3/TRBV12-4
cdr3_aa: CASKGGALQETQYF
cdr3_nt: TGTGCCAGCAAAGGGGGGGCCCTCCAAGAGACCCAGTACTTC

clone_size: many
j_call: TRBJ1-1
d_call: NA
v_call: TRBV6-6
cdr3_aa: CASSYSGENTEAFF
cdr3_nt: TGTGCCAGCAGTTACTCGGGGGAGAACACTGAAGCTTTCTTT

clone_size: NA
j_call: TRBJ2-7
d_call: NA
v_call: TRBV6-4
cdr3_aa: CASGDGSSYEQYF
cdr3_nt: TGTGCCAGCGGCGACGGGAGCTCCTACGAGCAGTACTTC

clone_size: many
j_call: TRBJ1-4
d_call: NA
v_call: TRBV6-5
cdr3_aa: CASSYLAGNEKLFF
cdr3_nt: TGTGCCAGCAGTTACCTGGCGGGTAATGAAAAACTGTTTTTT

clone_size: medium-sized
j_call: TRBJ1-2
d_call: NA
v_call: TRBV19
cdr3_aa: CASSILGVDGYTF
cdr3_nt: TGTGCCAGTAGTATCCTGGGGGTAGATGGCTACACCTTC

clone_size: many
j_call: TRBJ2-7
d_call: NA
v_call: TRBV5-1
cdr3_aa: CASRQAGSFHEQYF
cdr3_nt: TGCGCCAGCAGGCAGGCAGGGAGCTTCCACGAGCAGTACTTC

clone_size: many
j_call: TRBJ2-7
d_call: NA
v_call: TRBV4-1
cdr3_aa: CASSQDVGLSYEQYF
cdr3_nt: TGCGCCAGCAGCCAAGATGTCGGGCTATCCTACGAGCAGTACTTC

clone_size: many
j_call: TRBJ1-3
d_call: NA
v_call: TRBV20-1
cdr3_aa: CSIHRPGDTIYF
cdr3_nt: TGCAGCATACACCGGCCGGGGGACACCATATATTTT

clone_size: few
j_call: TRBJ2-1
d_call: TRBD2
v_call: TRBV3-1
cdr3_aa: CASSPYLAESSYNGQFF
cdr3_nt: TGTGCCAGCAGCCCTTATCTAGCGGAGAGCTCCTACAATGGGCAGTTCTTC

clone_size: few
j_call: TRBJ1-2
d_call: NA
v_call: TRBV5-1
cdr3_aa: CASSLSGEGGGYTF
cdr3_nt: TGCGCCAGCAGCTTGTCGGGGGAGGGAGGTGGCTACACCTTC

clone_size: NA
j_call: TRBJ2-4
d_call: NA
v_call: TRBV24-1
cdr3_aa: CATSEPAQNIQYF
cdr3_nt: TGTGCCACCAGTGAGCCAGCCCAAAACATTCAGTACTTC

clone_size: many
j_call: TRBJ2-5
d_call: TRBD2
v_call: TRBV5-1
cdr3_aa: CASSPSGGTETQYF
cdr3_nt: TGCGCCAGCAGCCCCAGCGGGGGGACAGAGACCCAGTACTTC

clone_size: few
j_call: TRBJ1-5
d_call: NA
v_call: TRBV7-6
cdr3_aa: CASSLVHSNQPQHF
cdr3_nt: TGTGCCAGCAGCTTAGTTCACAGCAATCAGCCCCAGCATTTT

clone_size: many
j_call: TRBJ2-7
d_call: TRBD1
v_call: TRBV20-1
cdr3_aa: CSAVPGQPYEQYF
cdr3_nt: TGCAGTGCAGTACCGGGACAGCCCTACGAGCAGTACTTC

clone_size: many
j_call: TRBJ2-1
d_call: TRBD2
v_call: TRBV28
cdr3_aa: CASSGIAGGLRAYNEQFF
cdr3_nt: TGTGCCAGCAGCGGAATAGCGGGGGGGCTGCGGGCCTACAATGAGCAGTTCTTC

clone_size: NA
j_call: TRBJ2-7
d_call: NA
v_call: TRBV2
cdr3_aa: CASLYGGHEQYF
cdr3_nt: TGTGCCAGTCTTTATGGGGGCCACGAGCAGTACTTC

clone_size: many
j_call: TRBJ2-7
d_call: NA
v_call: TRBV4-2
cdr3_aa: CASSPPVGDEQYF
cdr3_nt: TGTGCCAGCAGCCCACCCGTGGGGGACGAGCAGTACTTC

clone_size: many
j_call: TRBJ2-3
d_call: NA
v_call: TRBV28
cdr3_aa: CASSWGSFRDGDTQYF
cdr3_nt: TGTGCCAGCAGTTGGGGGTCGTTCAGGGATGGAGATACGCAGTATTTT

clone_size: many
j_call: TRBJ2-5
d_call: TRBD1
v_call: TRBV28
cdr3_aa: CASSFPPGTAAQETQYF
cdr3_nt: TGTGCCAGCAGTTTTCCTCCCGGGACAGCTGCCCAAGAGACCCAGTACTTC

clone_size: many
j_call: TRBJ2-5
d_call: TRBD2
v_call: TRBV12-3/TRBV12-4
cdr3_aa: CASRGGGGAFGTQYF
cdr3_nt: TGTGCCAGCAGGGGGGGCGGGGGGGCCTTCGGGACCCAGTACTTC

clone_size: many
j_call: TRBJ2-2
d_call: NA
v_call: TRBV11-3
cdr3_aa: CASSAGVTSNTGELFF
cdr3_nt: TGTGCCAGCAGCGCAGGGGTCACATCGAACACCGGGGAGCTGTTTTTT

clone_size: few
j_call: TRBJ1-5
d_call: TRBD1
v_call: TRBV6-1
cdr3_aa: CASRDRGVVGGNQPQHF
cdr3_nt: TGTGCCAGCAGGGACAGGGGGGTCGTCGGTGGCAATCAGCCCCAGCATTTT

clone_size: many
j_call: TRBJ2-7
d_call: NA
v_call: TRBV6-2/TRBV6-3
cdr3_aa: CASRAQGFAYEQYF
cdr3_nt: TGTGCCAGCAGGGCACAGGGCTTCGCCTACGAGCAGTACTTC

clone_size: many
j_call: TRBJ2-1
d_call: NA
v_call: TRBV7-9
cdr3_aa: CASSLEQGRTVF
cdr3_nt: TGTGCCAGCAGCTTAGAGCAGGGACGGACGGTCTTC

clone_size: many
j_call: TRBJ2-7
d_call: NA
v_call: TRBV11-3
cdr3_aa: CASSLGRNSYEQYF
cdr3_nt: TGTGCCAGCAGCTTAGGCAGGAACTCTTACGAGCAGTACTTC

clone_size: many
j_call: TRBJ2-7
d_call: NA
v_call: TRBV10-3
cdr3_aa: CAISELTDYEQYF
cdr3_nt: TGTGCCATCAGTGAATTAACGGACTACGAGCAGTACTTC

clone_size: many
j_call: TRBJ2-1
d_call: TRBD1
v_call: TRBV20-1
cdr3_aa: CSARGRRAYNEQFF
cdr3_nt: TGCAGTGCCAGGGGGCGCCGGGCCTACAATGAGCAGTTCTTC

clone_size: many
j_call: TRBJ1-1
d_call: NA
v_call: TRBV6-5
cdr3_aa: CASSYSAGLMNTEAFF
cdr3_nt: TGTGCCAGCAGTTACTCGGCGGGTCTCATGAACACTGAAGCTTTCTTT

clone_size: NA
j_call: TRBJ2-7
d_call: NA
v_call: TRBV20-1
cdr3_aa: CSARELRGPPYEQYF
cdr3_nt: TGCAGTGCTAGAGAGTTGCGGGGGCCACCCTACGAGCAGTACTTC

clone_size: few
j_call: TRBJ2-7
d_call: NA
v_call: TRBV27
cdr3_aa: CASSLSTVPYEQYF
cdr3_nt: TGTGCCAGCAGTTTATCCACAGTACCCTACGAGCAGTACTTC

clone_size: many
j_call: TRBJ2-5
d_call: TRBD1
v_call: TRBV7-9
cdr3_aa: CASSARQGLGTQYF
cdr3_nt: TGTGCCAGCAGCGCAAGACAGGGTTTGGGGACCCAGTACTTC

clone_size: many
j_call: TRBJ1-6
d_call: NA
v_call: TRBV7-9
cdr3_aa: CASSLEAPQSPLHF
cdr3_nt: TGTGCCAGCAGCTTAGAGGCCCCTCAATCACCCCTCCACTTT

clone_size: many
j_call: TRBJ1-1
d_call: NA
v_call: TRBV28
cdr3_aa: CASRYLGEAFF
cdr3_nt: TGTGCCAGCAGGTATCTGGGTGAAGCTTTCTTT

clone_size: many
j_call: TRBJ1-1
d_call: TRBD1
v_call: TRBV19
cdr3_aa: CASRSRGDRGSEAFF
cdr3_nt: TGTGCCAGTCGATCCCGGGGCGACAGGGGCTCTGAAGCTTTCTTT

clone_size: few
j_call: TRBJ2-7
d_call: NA
v_call: TRBV29-1
cdr3_aa: CSVESGTYEQYF
cdr3_nt: TGCAGCGTTGAGTCGGGAACCTACGAGCAGTACTTC

clone_size: many
j_call: TRBJ2-1
d_call: TRBD1
v_call: TRBV6-2/TRBV6-3
cdr3_aa: CASSSSGGSYNEQFF
cdr3_nt: TGTGCCAGCAGTTCATCAGGGGGCTCCTACAATGAGCAGTTCTTC